Listed here are 12 T cell receptor beta chains from one sample, sequenced in a study of blood T cell repertoires in COVID-19. Data came from immunoSEQ multiplex PCR; TCRdb stores just in-frame clones and leaves some out. The repertoire includes approximately 150,000 clones, 88% of them detected once, and roughly 28% sits in the top ten. Sequencing used peripheral blood. The receptors shown here come from a human donor in a cohort sampled during active COVID-19.

J is TRBJ1-2 and V is TRBV7-2; TRBD1 aligns across 7 bases. The CDR3 is 15 residues long. CDR1 and CDR2 from the germline V gene are SGHTA and FQGNSA. After removal of 2 bases from V and 5 bases from J, the junction contained 8 bases not matched to a gene. In nucleotides, the CDR3 is TGTGCCAGCAGCTTACAAGGGGGCAGAGAGTATGGCTACACCTTC. The encoded protein is CASSLQGGREYGYTF.

The gene calls are TRBV4-2 and TRBJ1-3; perhaps TRBD1 as D (6 bases). The germline V gene encodes CDR1 LGHNA and CDR2 YNFKEQ. V was shortened by 1 base and J by 3 bases, with 13 bases between the two germline ends. The CDR3 length is 16 residues. This CDR3 reads CASSQAQGVNGNTIYF. The DNA for the CDR3 is TGTGCCAGCAGCCAAGCACAGGGAGTTAATGGAAACACCATATATTTT.

The chain combines TRBV4-1 with TRBJ1-1; the D gene is possibly TRBD1 (6 bases). Trimming cost V 4 bases and J 4 bases, with 10 bases left between them. The CDR3 loop spans 13 amino acids. Germline CDR1 is MGHRA and CDR2 is YSYEKL. The CDR3 DNA reads as TGCGCCAGCAGCCTCCAGGGGAGCACTGAAGCTTTCTTT. Protein sequence: CASSLQGSTEAFF.

This CDR3 is CASSLTGNTEAFF. The CDR3 DNA reads as TGTGCCAGCAGCCTAACAGGGAACACTGAAGCTTTCTTT. The chain has TRBV5-8 and TRBJ1-1, with D tentatively TRBD1 (5 bases). Trimming stripped 4 bases from V and 1 base from J, with 8 bases between. Germline values: CDR1 SGHTS, CDR2 YDEGEE. There are 13 residues in the CDR3.

This clone showed up just a few times. The chain couples TRBV4-1 to TRBJ1-5; D gene uncertain. Germline V CDR1 and CDR2: MGHRA, YSYEKL. CDR3 length: 15 residues. V was cut by 0 bases and J by 3 bases, with 9 bases left in between. This CDR3 is CASSQDGRINQPQHF. The DNA for the CDR3 is TGCGCCAGCAGCCAAGATGGGAGGATCAATCAGCCCCAGCATTTT.

This chain connects TRBV19 to TRBJ2-5, with 8 nucleotides matching TRBD2. J gave up 2 bases and V 4 bases, and 9 bases lay outside the gene matches. The CDR3 runs to 16 residues. Germline CDR1 LNHDA, CDR2 SQIVND (reference sequence). The CDR3 DNA is TGTGCCAGTAGTAGCCCAAGCGGGGGAATACAAGAGACCCAGTACTTC. Translated, it gives CASSSPSGGIQETQYF. Full variable domain (remainder filled in from reference TRBV19 and TRBJ2-5): DGGITQSPKYLFRKEGQNVTLSCEQNLNHDAMYWYRQDPGQGLRLIYYSQIVNDFQKGDIAEGYSVSREKKESFPLTVTSAQKNPTAFYLCASSSPSGGIQETQYFGPGTRLLVL.

The rearrangement joins TRBV7-3 to TRBJ2-2, with 7 positions matching TRBD1. Germline loops: CDR1 SGHTA, CDR2 FQGTGA. This CDR3 contains 13 residues. The J segment lost 4 bases and the V segment lost 7 bases, leaving 3 bases of the junction unmatched. CDR3 protein: CASKRGPTGELFF. CDR3 bases: TGTGCCAGCAAGAGGGGGCCCACCGGGGAGCTGTTTTTT. Complete variable domain (other parts from reference TRBV7-3 and TRBJ2-2): GAGVSQTPSNKVTEKGKYVELRCDPISGHTALYWYRQSLGQGPEFLIYFQGTGAADDSGLPNDRFFAVRPEGSVSTLKIQRTERGDSAVYLCASKRGPTGELFFGEGSRLTVL.

The CDR3, as DNA: TGTGCCAGCAGCTTAGGAAGCGGGGGGGTACGGGAGACCCAGTACTTC. Encoded protein: CASSLGSGGVRETQYF. This sequence joins TRBV7-6 and TRBJ2-5; 10 bases map to TRBD2. Germline CDR1 and CDR2: SGHVS and FNYEAQ. V shed 1 base and J 5 bases; nucleotides not matched to a gene: 7. This CDR3 comprises 16 residues.

The V and J genes are TRBV7-9 and TRBJ1-2, with D perhaps matching TRBD1 (5 bases). This CDR3 is built from 15 residues. Per the germline V gene, CDR1 is SEHNR and CDR2 is FQNEAQ (reference sequence). V lost 5 bases and J lost 4, with 17 bases in between. CDR3 coding DNA: TGTGCCAGCAGCGCAGGGAATATCCGCGTCTATGGCTACACCTTC. Its protein product is CASSAGNIRVYGYTF.

The rearrangement links TRBV3-1 (or the pseudogene TRBV3-2) to TRBJ2-7; 7 nucleotides line up with TRBD2. Germline CDR1 reads LGHDT; CDR2 reads YNNKEL (reference sequence). V dropped 0 bases and J dropped 3; count of bases not matched to a gene: 5. This CDR3 contains 15 residues. The chain's CDR3 is CASSQEGGSYYEQYF. CDR3 nucleotides: TGTGCCAGCAGCCAAGAGGGCGGGAGCTACTACGAGCAGTACTTC.

The DNA for the CDR3 is TGTGCCACCACCGGGACTCCCCGAGAGCAGTTCTTC. This gives the protein CATTGTPREQFF. V is TRBV12-3 or TRBV12-4 and J is TRBJ2-1; D might be TRBD2 (6 bases). Trimming removed 10 bases at V and 10 bases at J, with 17 bases between. The CDR3 is made up of 12 amino acids.

This clone was observed a single time. The gene calls are TRBV7-9 and TRBJ2-3, with 8 bases identical to TRBD1. Germline V CDR1 and CDR2: SEHNR, FQNEAQ (reference sequence). Trimming removed 5 bases from V and 4 bases from J; junction bases left unmatched: 5. The CDR3 runs 14 residues. The DNA of the CDR3 is TGTGCCAGCAGCCGCAAGACAGGGGCAGATACGCAGTATTTT. The encoded protein is CASSRKTGADTQYF.